This TCR beta chain came from a study of PD-1 blockade in classical Hodgkin lymphoma. The data were produced by immunoSEQ multiplex PCR, yet TCRdb's version contains in-frame clones alone and is incomplete. The sample lists some 100,000 clones, approximately 92% occurring once. The patients all showed relapse after autologous stem cell transplantation, while their brentuximab vedotin exposure varied. The CDR3 length is 11 residues. The germline CDR1 and CDR2 sequences are DFQATT and SNEGSKA (reference sequence). Trimming took 3 bases from V and 5 from J, leaving 7 bases between them. The specimen comprised peripheral blood mononuclear cells (PBMCs), sampled at baseline. The TCR comes from a human donor with classical Hodgkin lymphoma. This chain uses TRBV20-1 with TRBJ1-1; D might be TRBD1 (5 bases). Written as DNA, the CDR3 is TGCAGTGCTAGGGGGGATACTGAAGCTTTCTTT. This codes for CSARGDTEAFF.